The TCR beta chain under discussion was sequenced for a study of blood T cell repertoires in COVID-19. Study details: T cells, B-cell-depleted T cells, or PBMCs provided the cDNA or gDNA that served as material.

In the original analysis: Reference gene primer amplification yielded estimated nucleated cell counts. Clones were read by immunoSEQ multiplex PCR, and TCRdb kept only the in-frame ones, dropping some. V and J calls and clone size come straight from that table; D and trimming were deduced from the DNA. The data contain about 160,000 clones, roughly 88% of them seen just once; the ten biggest clones take up roughly 2%. Germline V lookup: CDR1 SGHRS, CDR2 YFSETQ. V was clipped by 1 base and J by 2 bases, with 10 bases between them. This CDR3 is 14 amino acids long. The clonotype comes from a man between 18 and 35 years old with acute or convalescent COVID-19. V usage is TRBV5-1 and J usage is TRBJ2-7; D perhaps matches TRBD2 (6 bases). Sequencing was carried out using peripheral blood. The CDR3 region is CASSLRDSAYEQYF. CDR3 nucleotides: TGCGCCAGCAGCTTGCGGGACTCCGCCTACGAGCAGTACTTC.